The 22 T cell receptor beta chains given below trace back to one sample, sequenced in a study of T cells after yellow fever vaccination. Via MiXCR, TCRdb re-called the 5' RACE reads, giving one row per CDR3 protein. The sample shows 200,000 to 250,000 distinct CDR3 sequences, approximately 3.3% of them seen only once. The sequencing here drew on CD4+ T cells sorted from PBMCs, taken 10 days after the yellow fever booster vaccination. The receptors originated from a man between 18 and 29 years old who received the YFV17D yellow fever vaccine.

This clonotype was observed many times. The J gene is TRBJ1-1, the V gene TRBV20-1; no clear D. V lost 3 bases, J lost 1 base, and 6 bases lay in between. Per the germline V gene, CDR1 is DFQATT and CDR2 is SNEGSKA (reference sequence). The CDR3 loop spans 12 amino acids. The CDR3 DNA is TGCAGTGCTAGGAGTGGGAACACTGAAGCTTTCTTT. Translating gives CSARSGNTEAFF.

This clonotype was counted only a few times. The chain couples TRBV7-6 to TRBJ2-1, with D perhaps given as TRBD1 or TRBD2 (5 bases each). The CDR3 contains 15 residues. Germline V gives CDR1 SGHVS, CDR2 FNYEAQ. The ends were cut back, 1 base at V and 9 bases at J, with 16 bases in the middle. The CDR3 sequence is CASSLVGPIDGEQFF. The CDR3 nucleotides are TGTGCCAGCAGCTTAGTGGGACCGATAGACGGTGAGCAGTTCTTC.

This clonotype turned up a few times. The rearrangement joins TRBV5-1 to TRBJ1-1; 9 bases are a match to TRBD1. CDR1 SGHRS and CDR2 YFSETQ come from the germline V gene. The CDR3 has 14 residues. V gave up 4 bases and J gave up 4 bases; unmatched junction bases: 5. The CDR3 DNA follows: TGCGCCAGCAGCGCAATACAGGGGGCCACTGAAGCTTTCTTT. It specifies CASSAIQGATEAFF. Using reference TRBV5-1 and TRBJ1-1 for the parts outside the CDR3, the full variable domain is KAGVTQTPRYLIKTRGQQVTLSCSPISGHRSVSWYQQTPGQGLQFLFEYFSETQRNKGNFPGRFSGRQFSNSRSEMNVSTLELGDSALYLCASSAIQGATEAFFGQGTRLTVV.

This clonotype has a count of ten or more. The V call is TRBV12-3 or TRBV12-4, the J call TRBJ2-2; D gene ambiguous. V was trimmed by 11 bases and J by 3 bases, leaving 16 bases between them. CDR3 size: 14 residues. The CDR3 DNA reads TGTGCCTTTGCCGGACGGCTGGACACCGGGGAGCTGTTTTTT. Translation: CAFAGRLDTGELFF.

This clonotype was counted only a few times. The chain uses TRBV5-1 and TRBJ1-4; possibly TRBD1 for D (6 bases). CDR1 is SGHRS, CDR2 YFSETQ, per germline. CDR3 size: 15 residues. Trimming cost V 2 bases and J 3 bases, with 11 bases left between them. CDR3 bases: TGCGCCAGCAGCTTAATGGGGGCAGCTAATGAAAAACTGTTTTTT. Translated: CASSLMGAANEKLFF. The full variable domain, its missing parts supplied by reference TRBV5-1 and TRBJ1-4, is KAGVTQTPRYLIKTRGQQVTLSCSPISGHRSVSWYQQTPGQGLQFLFEYFSETQRNKGNFPGRFSGRQFSNSRSEMNVSTLELGDSALYLCASSLMGAANEKLFFGSGTQLSVL.

This clonotype showed up many times. The chain couples TRBV3-1 to TRBJ2-7, with D unclear. V gave up 4 bases and J gave up 3 bases, with 16 bases separating them. The CDR3 has 15 residues. From germline, CDR1 is LGHDT and CDR2 YNNKEL (reference sequence). The CDR3 loop reads CASSRMGRSGYEQYF. CDR3 bases: TGTGCCAGCAGCCGAATGGGCAGGTCGGGCTACGAGCAGTACTTC.

Ten or more counts support this clonotype. CDR3 sequence (DNA): TGTGCCAGCTCACCGGGACAGGGCCCTCGGGGCTACACCTTC. As protein: CASSPGQGPRGYTF. The chain employs TRBV18 and TRBJ1-2; 9 bases agree with TRBD1. V shed 3 bases and J 8 bases; nucleotides not matched to a gene: 7. This CDR3 has 14 residues. Germline V gives CDR1 KGHSH, CDR2 LQKENI.

In its sample, this clonotype was seen many times. The chain has TRBV5-1 and TRBJ2-4, with D possibly matching TRBD1 (6 bases). Germline lookup yields CDR1 SGHRS and CDR2 YFSETQ. This CDR3 comprises 14 residues. The V and J ends lost 1 base and 6 bases respectively, with 11 bases between them. CDR3 residues: CASSLTGSINIQYF. The CDR3 DNA sequence: TGCGCCAGCAGCTTGACAGGGAGTATAAACATTCAGTACTTC. Supplemented by reference TRBV5-1 and TRBJ2-4, the full variable domain reads KAGVTQTPRYLIKTRGQQVTLSCSPISGHRSVSWYQQTPGQGLQFLFEYFSETQRNKGNFPGRFSGRQFSNSRSEMNVSTLELGDSALYLCASSLTGSINIQYFGAGTRLSVL.

With respect to this clonotype: This sequence may be a read error, since a much larger clone differs from it by one base. The chain employs TRBV24-1 and TRBJ2-7; D ambiguous. Germline V gene lookup returns CDR1 KGHDR and CDR2 SFDVKD. The ends were cut back, 5 bases at V and 3 bases at J, with 16 bases in the middle. This CDR3 region has 15 residues. Written as DNA, the CDR3 is TGTGCCACCAGTGCGCCCCCAGTGGCGGACTACGAGCAGTACTTC. This codes for CATSAPPVADYEQYF.

This clonotype was seen many times. This chain links TRBV20-1 with TRBJ2-1, with 8 nucleotides matching TRBD2. V lost 0 bases and J lost 9; bases outside the gene matches: 16. CDR3 length equals 17 residues. Germline V gene data show CDR1 as DFQATT and CDR2 as SNEGSKA (reference sequence). As DNA, the CDR3 is TGCAGTGCTAGAGATCGTCTCCGGTCGGGGGGGCACAGTGAGCAGTTCTTC. It yields the protein CSARDRLRSGGHSEQFF.

This clonotype was found a few times. V usage is TRBV2 and J usage is TRBJ2-5; possibly TRBD1 for D (5 bases). Germline V CDR1 and CDR2: SNHLY, FYNNEI. Trimming shortened V by 5 bases and J by 5 bases, and 12 bases separated the two germline ends. This CDR3 has 13 residues. The CDR3 DNA sequence: TGTGCCAGCAGTAGGGGCCTCTGGGAGACCCAGTACTTC. The encoded protein is CASSRGLWETQYF.

This clonotype has a count of ten or more. The rearrangement joins TRBV2 to TRBJ2-3; possible D gene TRBD2, 6 bases. The CDR3 has 14 amino acids. With 7 bases removed from V and 2 bases from J, the gap between germline ends came to 13 bases. The V gene's germline CDR1 is SNHLY and CDR2 FYNNEI. The CDR3 is CASNPGLHTDTQYF. The CDR3 DNA follows: TGTGCCAGCAATCCGGGACTGCACACAGATACGCAGTATTTT.

This clonotype was picked up a small number of times. V and J are TRBV29-1 and TRBJ2-5, with 9 bases matching TRBD1. Germline CDR1 reads SQVTM; CDR2 reads ANQGSEA. The CDR3 consists of 13 residues. V was pared by 6 bases and J by 4 bases, with 6 bases of the junction left unmatched. CDR3 sequence (DNA): TGCAGCGTCCTTAGGGGACAGGGAGAGACCCAGTACTTC. Translation gives CSVLRGQGETQYF.

Many counts were recorded for this clonotype. V usage is TRBV5-1 and J usage is TRBJ1-5, with 7 positions matching TRBD1. The CDR3 length is 15 residues. V shed 4 bases and J 0 bases; nucleotides not matched to a gene: 4. Germline V gives CDR1 SGHRS, CDR2 YFSETQ. The CDR3 sequence is CASSLQGGSNQPQHF. In DNA, the CDR3 is TGCGCCAGCAGCCTCCAGGGGGGTAGCAATCAGCCCCAGCATTTT. The variable domain in full, completed from reference TRBV5-1 and TRBJ1-5, reads KAGVTQTPRYLIKTRGQQVTLSCSPISGHRSVSWYQQTPGQGLQFLFEYFSETQRNKGNFPGRFSGRQFSNSRSEMNVSTLELGDSALYLCASSLQGGSNQPQHFGDGTRLSIL.

In its sample, this clonotype was seen a few times. A read error may account for a junction end that differs from germline. The chain recombines TRBV27 with TRBJ2-3; 10 nucleotides match TRBD2. Germline CDR1 and CDR2: MNHEY and SMNVEV (reference sequence). There are 15 residues in the CDR3. CDR3: CASRKRGGSIDTQYF. The CDR3 nucleotides are TGTGCCAGCAGGAAGCGGGGGGGCAGCATAGATACGCAGTATTTT.

This clonotype came up a few times. CDR3 nucleotide sequence: TGTGCCAGCAGCGTAAATCCTTCTGTGGGGGGAGGGAACACTGAAGCTTTCTTT. This sequence encodes CASSVNPSVGGGNTEAFF. The rearrangement links TRBV9 to TRBJ1-1; possible D gene TRBD1, 5 bases. Trimming shortened V by 1 base and J by 1 base, and 20 bases separated the two germline ends. Germline V gene data show CDR1 as SGDLS and CDR2 as YYNGEE. This CDR3 spans 18 amino acids.

This clonotype was seen a few times. This rearrangement joins TRBV9 to TRBJ1-2; unclear D gene. The length of the CDR3 is 16 residues. The germline gives CDR1 SGDLS, CDR2 YYNGEE. With 0 bases removed from V and 2 bases from J, the gap between germline ends came to 14 bases. CDR3 bases: TGTGCCAGCAGCGTAGGGCCCGGCCCTTCGAACTATGGCTACACCTTC. Translated: CASSVGPGPSNYGYTF. The whole variable domain, filled in from reference TRBV9 and TRBJ1-2, reads DSGVTQTPKHLITATGQRVTLRCSPRSGDLSVYWYQQSLDQGLQFLIQYYNGEERAKGNILERFSAQQFPDLHSELNLSSLELGDSALYFCASSVGPGPSNYGYTFGSGTRLTVV.

This clonotype was seen repeatedly, ten times or more. The chain is built from TRBV5-1 and TRBJ2-1; no definite D call. V lost 3 bases and J 7 bases, leaving 11 bases between the germline ends. In germline, CDR1 is SGHRS, CDR2 YFSETQ. The CDR3 totals 13 residues. In DNA form, the CDR3 reads TGCGCCAGCAGCTCTGGAGTAGGAAATGAGCAGTTCTTC. Protein: CASSSGVGNEQFF.

This clonotype was counted a few times. The rearrangement links TRBV4-2 to TRBJ2-7, with D unclear. Between the trimmed V and J ends, which lost 0 bases and 2 bases, there was a span of 11 bases. CDR3 size: 15 residues. Per germline, CDR1 LGHNA and CDR2 YNFKEQ. The CDR3 coding sequence is TGTGCCAGCAGCCAAGACACCCAACCGACCTACGAGCAGTACTTC. It yields the protein CASSQDTQPTYEQYF.

There are many counts of this clonotype. The chain links TRBV9 to TRBJ1-3; a weak D match, TRBD1 (5 bases). Germline lookup yields CDR1 SGDLS and CDR2 YYNGEE. Trimming pared 0 bases from V and 0 bases from J, leaving 13 bases between. There are 17 residues in the CDR3. CDR3 DNA: TGTGCCAGCAGCGTAGGGCCCGACAGATACTCTGGAAACACCATATATTTT. Encoded protein: CASSVGPDRYSGNTIYF.

This clonotype was found many times. The chain joins TRBV18 to TRBJ1-2; TRBD1 is a possible D gene (5 bases). Trimming left V 4 bases short and J 2 bases short, with 14 bases between. Germline CDR1 reads KGHSH; CDR2 reads LQKENI. The CDR3 is 15 amino acids. The CDR3 here is CASSLPGAGNYGYTF. The CDR3 DNA is TGTGCCAGCTCACTCCCTGGGGCAGGCAACTATGGCTACACCTTC.

This clonotype was recorded a few times. This sequence joins TRBV29-1 and TRBJ1-1; D is possibly TRBD1 (6 bases). The CDR3 spans 13 residues. V was trimmed by 7 bases and J by 4 bases, leaving 16 bases between them. CDR1 SQVTM and CDR2 ANQGSEA come from the germline V gene. The CDR3 DNA follows: TGCAGCGGGTCGGGACATAGCAGCACTGAAGCTTTCTTT. Protein: CSGSGHSSTEAFF.